A single sample is the source of the 29 T cell receptor beta chains below, sequenced in a study of blood T cell repertoires in COVID-19. TCRdb keeps only in-frame clones here, not all; method: immunoSEQ multiplex PCR. The repertoire has roughly 150,000 clones, roughly 83% of them found once; the top ten carry approximately 5.1%. Material for sequencing was PBMCs or T cells enriched from blood (not recorded which). Every receptor here comes from a man aged 70 or older who had been exposed to COVID-19.

This chain connects TRBV6-2 or TRBV6-3 to TRBJ1-5; D is unresolved. Germline V gene sequence: CDR1 MNHEY, CDR2 SVGEGT. V was clipped by 4 bases and J by 2 bases, with 15 bases between them. The CDR3 contains 16 residues. The CDR3 reads CASSSIRSGGNQPQHF. Written as DNA, the CDR3 is TGTGCCAGCAGTTCGATCCGATCCGGGGGCAATCAGCCCCAGCATTTT.

The chain is built from TRBV2 and TRBJ2-2; 10 nucleotides agree with TRBD2. In germline, CDR1 is SNHLY, CDR2 FYNNEI. V dropped 6 bases and J dropped 3; count of bases not matched to a gene: 1. CDR3 length equals 14 residues. CDR3 sequence: CASRLAGDTGELFF. CDR3 sequence (DNA): TGTGCCAGCAGGCTAGCGGGAGACACCGGGGAGCTGTTTTTT.

The V call is TRBV5-4, the J call TRBJ1-1, with D possibly matching TRBD1 (5 bases). Germline V gene data show CDR1 as SGHNT and CDR2 as YYREEE (reference sequence). Trimming took 0 bases from V and 0 from J, leaving 12 bases between them. The CDR3 covers 16 residues. The CDR3 sequence is CASSLGTGLMNTEAFF. The CDR3 DNA reads TGTGCCAGCAGCTTGGGAACAGGTTTAATGAACACTGAAGCTTTCTTT.

This clone showed up just a few times. The CDR3 region has the DNA TGTGCCAGCTCACCCGAACAGTACATCACCGGGGAGCTGTTTTTT. Translating gives CASSPEQYITGELFF. The rearrangement uses TRBV18 and TRBJ2-2; the D is unclear. Germline CDR1 is KGHSH and CDR2 is LQKENI. The CDR3 extends over 15 amino acids. The ends were cut back, 3 bases at V and 4 bases at J, with 12 bases in the middle.

The CDR3, as DNA: TGTGCCAGCAGCAAATCTGTGACTAGCGGAAACTACGAGCAGTACTTC. Translation gives CASSKSVTSGNYEQYF. The chain has TRBV21-1 and TRBJ2-7; no DNA check was done on the table's D call, TRBD2. TRBV21-1 is marked as a pseudogene. The CDR3 consists of 16 residues.

The rearrangement links TRBV6-1 to TRBJ1-2, with D tentatively TRBD1 (6 bases). Germline CDR1 is MNHNS and CDR2 is SASEGT. This CDR3 contains 14 residues. With 3 bases removed from V and 7 bases from J, the gap between germline ends came to 15 bases. In DNA form, the CDR3 reads TGTGCCAGCAGTGAGGCAGGGGATATTGGTGGCTACACCTTC. Residues: CASSEAGDIGGYTF.

The gene calls are TRBV24-1 and TRBJ2-1; D is unclear. The CDR3 is made up of 11 amino acids. Trimming took off 6 bases at V and 9 bases at J, with 8 bases between the two ends. Germline CDR1 reads KGHDR; CDR2 reads SFDVKD. The CDR3 here is CATSRGTEQFF. DNA of the CDR3: TGTGCCACCAGTCGAGGTACTGAGCAGTTCTTC.

The gene calls are TRBV30 and TRBJ1-4; D is perhaps TRBD1 (5 bases). This CDR3 has 13 amino acids. Trimming removed 1 base at V and 10 bases at J, with 13 bases between. Per germline, CDR1 GTSNPN and CDR2 SVGIG (reference sequence). The chain's CDR3 is CAWSDQVQGKLFF. The CDR3 DNA is TGTGCCTGGAGTGACCAGGTGCAGGGAAAACTGTTTTTT.

The rearrangement uses TRBV9 and TRBJ2-2, with no clear D. Germline V gene lookup returns CDR1 SGDLS and CDR2 YYNGEE. Trimming removed 0 bases from V and 6 bases from J, with 12 bases in between. This CDR3 is built from 15 residues. The CDR3 is CASSVGPAGSGELFF. The CDR3, as DNA: TGTGCCAGCAGCGTAGGTCCGGCCGGGTCCGGGGAGCTGTTTTTT.

Remarks on this clone: The identical CDR3 is also encoded by other nucleotide sequences in the sample. The V gene is TRBV7-2, the J gene TRBJ2-3; perhaps TRBD2 as D (6 bases). The CDR3 length is 14 residues. From germline, CDR1 is SGHTA and CDR2 FQGNSA. The ends were cut back, 5 bases at V and 0 bases at J, with 9 bases in the middle. CDR3: CASSLGTSTDTQYF. For the CDR3, the DNA is TGTGCCAGCAGCCTAGGGACTAGCACAGATACGCAGTATTTT. Together with reference TRBV7-2 and TRBJ2-3, the CDR3 gives the full variable domain: GAGVSQSPSNKVTEKGKDVELRCDPISGHTALYWYRQSLGQGLEFLIYFQGNSAPDKSGLPSDRFSAERTGGSVSTLTIQRTQQEDSAVYLCASSLGTSTDTQYFGPGTRLTVL.

The rearrangement uses TRBV5-1 and TRBJ1-2, with a tentative D call TRBD1 (5 bases). The CDR3 runs to 14 residues. CDR1 and CDR2 (germline): SGHRS, YFSETQ. Trimming removed 1 base at V and 1 base at J, with 8 bases between. Here the CDR3 reads CASSLTDNNYGYTF. The CDR3 nucleotides are TGCGCCAGCAGCTTGACGGACAATAACTATGGCTACACCTTC.

V is TRBV7-2 and J is TRBJ2-5; TRBD2 aligns across 7 bases. This CDR3 is 15 amino acids long. The trim removed 3 bases at V and 2 bases at J, leaving 6 bases unmatched. CDR1 SGHTA and CDR2 FQGNSA come from the germline V gene. The CDR3 bases are TGTGCCAGCAGCTTTGGGGGAGGGGATCAAGAGACCCAGTACTTC. Translated, it gives CASSFGGGDQETQYF.

This clone was seen once. The chain links TRBV28 to TRBJ2-1; 7 nucleotides agree with TRBD1. Germline V lookup: CDR1 MDHEN, CDR2 SYDVKM. V shed 5 bases, J shed 3 bases, and the junction held 13 bases outside the gene matches. The CDR3 is 17 residues long. CDR3 protein: CASSLAFPGGDYNEQFF. Here the CDR3 DNA reads TGTGCCAGCAGTCTCGCCTTTCCAGGGGGAGACTACAATGAGCAGTTCTTC.

This clone was seen ten or more times. The chain combines TRBV5-5 with TRBJ1-2, with D maybe TRBD1 (5 bases). The CDR3 consists of 15 residues. Trimming left V 4 bases short and J 6 bases short, with 19 bases between. Germline-derived CDR1 and CDR2 are SGHKS and YYEKEE (reference sequence). The DNA for the CDR3 is TGTGCCAGCAGCAGACGACCGGACAATCCTAATGGCTACACCTTC. It translates to CASSRRPDNPNGYTF.

The V call is TRBV28, the J call TRBJ2-7; no definite D call. The CDR3 spans 10 residues. Between the trimmed V and J ends, which lost 3 bases and 7 bases, there was a span of 4 bases. Per the germline V gene, CDR1 is MDHEN and CDR2 is SYDVKM. The CDR3 protein is CASSFREQYF. The CDR3 DNA sequence: TGTGCCAGCAGTTTCAGGGAGCAGTACTTC. Using reference TRBV28 and TRBJ2-7 for the parts outside the CDR3, the full variable domain is DVKVTQSSRYLVKRTGEKVFLECVQDMDHENMFWYRQDPGLGLRLIYFSYDVKMKEKGDIPEGYSVSREKKERFSLILESASTNQTSMYLCASSFREQYFGPGTRLTVT.

J is TRBJ2-2 and V is TRBV5-8, with 7 bases aligning to TRBD2. Trimming removed 2 bases from V and 3 bases from J; junction bases left unmatched: 7. CDR1 is SGHTS, CDR2 YDEGEE, per germline. The CDR3 contains 16 residues. In DNA form, the CDR3 reads TGTGCCAGCAGCTTAGGCCTAGCGGTTGACACCGGGGAGCTGTTTTTT. As protein: CASSLGLAVDTGELFF.

The chain joins TRBV28 to TRBJ1-1; a possible D gene is TRBD1 (6 bases). The CDR3 loop spans 14 amino acids. Germline V gene sequence: CDR1 MDHEN, CDR2 SYDVKM. V was pared by 6 bases and J by 4 bases, with 15 bases between. The CDR3 protein is CASRTPGALTEAFF. For the CDR3, the DNA is TGTGCCAGCAGAACACCAGGGGCTCTCACTGAAGCTTTCTTT. The variable domain in full, completed from reference TRBV28 and TRBJ1-1, reads DVKVTQSSRYLVKRTGEKVFLECVQDMDHENMFWYRQDPGLGLRLIYFSYDVKMKEKGDIPEGYSVSREKKERFSLILESASTNQTSMYLCASRTPGALTEAFFGQGTRLTVV.

The CDR3 is CSASDAGAAGYGYTF. The DNA of the CDR3 is TGCAGTGCTAGTGACGCCGGGGCGGCGGGGTATGGCTACACCTTC. The rearrangement joins TRBV20-1 to TRBJ1-2; TRBD1 is a possible D gene (5 bases). Trimming took 3 bases from V and 5 from J, leaving 19 bases between them. CDR1 is DFQATT, CDR2 SNEGSKA, per germline (reference sequence). This CDR3 is 15 amino acids long.

This chain connects TRBV28 to TRBJ1-1; maybe TRBD1 (5 bases). With 3 bases removed from V and 6 bases from J, the gap between germline ends came to 11 bases. The CDR3 has 13 amino acids. Germline CDR1 and CDR2: MDHEN and SYDVKM. CDR3 in amino acids: CASSFPNRPEAFF. The CDR3 DNA reads as TGTGCCAGCAGTTTCCCCAACAGGCCTGAAGCTTTCTTT.

The V and J genes are TRBV30 and TRBJ2-7; tentatively, D is TRBD1 (6 bases). The germline gives CDR1 GTSNPN, CDR2 SVGIG (reference sequence). The V end lost 0 bases, the J end lost 6 bases, and 12 bases lay between the germline ends. This CDR3 is built from 13 residues. The CDR3 coding sequence is TGTGCCTGGAGTGTAAGGGGGTTGGGCGAGCAGTACTTC. Its protein is CAWSVRGLGEQYF.

This chain links TRBV3-1 (or the pseudogene TRBV3-2) with TRBJ2-7; 9 bases are a match to TRBD2. CDR3 length: 20 amino acids. Germline trimming cut 1 base from V and 4 bases from J; bases unmatched to any gene: 20. Germline V gives CDR1 LGHDT, CDR2 YNNKEL (reference sequence). The CDR3 sequence is CASSQAPPLAGRSMPYEQYF. In DNA, the CDR3 is TGTGCCAGCAGCCAAGCGCCTCCACTAGCGGGTCGATCCATGCCGTACGAGCAGTACTTC.

This clone was counted between two and nine times. The chain employs TRBV5-1 and TRBJ2-1; TRBD2 matches 11 bases. This CDR3 has 15 residues. J was trimmed by 8 bases and V by 4 bases; bases with no gene match: 8. CDR1 is SGHRS, CDR2 YFSETQ, per germline. CDR3 loop: CASSLPGLAVDEQFF. The CDR3 region has the DNA TGCGCCAGCAGCCTCCCGGGACTAGCGGTGGATGAGCAGTTCTTC.

In this sample, this clone turned up a few times. V is TRBV13 and J is TRBJ1-3; no clear D. V dropped 5 bases and J dropped 4 bases, with 9 bases sitting between them. This CDR3 spans 13 amino acids. Germline V lookup: CDR1 PRHDT, CDR2 FYEKMQ (reference sequence). The CDR3 here is CASSQAGGNTIYF. The CDR3 DNA reads TGTGCCAGCAGCCAGGCTGGAGGAAACACCATATATTTT.

The chain uses TRBV5-4 and TRBJ2-1, with D perhaps matching TRBD1 (6 bases). The germline V and J ends were trimmed by 4 bases and 5 bases, with 16 bases remaining between them. The germline V gene has CDR1 SGHNT and CDR2 YYREEE (reference sequence). This CDR3 is built from 15 residues. The chain's CDR3 is CASSQGQMKHNEQFF. CDR3 DNA sequence: TGTGCCAGCAGCCAAGGACAGATGAAACACAATGAGCAGTTCTTC.

This chain uses TRBV16 with TRBJ1-2; 9 bases map to TRBD1. J gave up 8 bases and V 4 bases, and 11 bases lay outside the gene matches. Germline V gene data show CDR1 as KGHSY and CDR2 as FQNENV. The CDR3 loop spans 15 amino acids. CDR3 nucleotides: TGTGCCAGCAGCCTTAATGACAGGGGGGTAAGCGGCTACACCTTC. Residues: CASSLNDRGVSGYTF.

This chain links TRBV5-6 with TRBJ1-5; TRBD1 is a possible D gene (5 bases). V lost 4 bases to trimming and J lost 5 bases, with 13 bases between them. This CDR3 comprises 14 residues. Per the germline V gene, CDR1 is SGHDT and CDR2 is YYEEEE. The CDR3 DNA follows: TGTGCCAGCAGCGCGTGGGGCAGGGATCAGCCCCAGCATTTT. Translating it yields CASSAWGRDQPQHF.

This chain uses TRBV29-1 with TRBJ2-2; maybe TRBD2 (6 bases). Trimming cost V 1 base and J 8 bases, with 14 bases left between them. The germline V gene encodes CDR1 SQVTM and CDR2 ANQGSEA. The CDR3 has 14 amino acids. The CDR3 DNA sequence: TGCAGCGTTGAAGGGGTCGGCGGAGGGGGGGAGCTGTTTTTT. It codes for CSVEGVGGGGELFF.

V and J are TRBV7-2 and TRBJ2-7; tentative D call: TRBD2 (5 bases). This CDR3 contains 14 residues. V gave up 0 bases and J gave up 3 bases, with 9 bases separating them. Per the germline V gene, CDR1 is SGHTA and CDR2 is FQGNSA. CDR3 in amino acids: CASSLAADYYEQYF. CDR3 sequence (DNA): TGTGCCAGCAGCTTAGCGGCAGACTACTACGAGCAGTACTTC.

In this sample, this clone is large (0.1 to 1%). In DNA form, the CDR3 reads TGTGCCAGCAGCCGCTTATCTTTCAGGTTGACAGTTCCCTATGGCTACACCTTC. This codes for CASSRLSFRLTVPYGYTF. The chain carries TRBV7-2 and TRBJ1-2, with D possibly TRBD1 on 5 matching bases. Trimming removed 5 bases at V and 4 bases at J, with 26 bases between. The CDR3 runs 18 residues. Germline V gives CDR1 SGHTA, CDR2 FQGNSA.